Below are 26 T cell receptor beta chains sequenced from a single sample in a study of blood T cell repertoires in COVID-19. Repertoires were generated with immunoSEQ multiplex PCR, while TCRdb's copy carries only in-frame clones and drops some. The sample contains 190,000 or so clones, about 89% of which appear only once. Material: peripheral blood. The receptors originated from a man aged 40-49 years with active or convalescent COVID-19.

This rearrangement joins TRBV6-5 to TRBJ1-5, with TRBD1 identical over 8 bases. The CDR3 contains 15 residues. CDR1 is MNHEY and CDR2 is SVGAGI in the germline V gene. J lost 0 bases, V lost 5 bases, and 3 bases had no gene match. The CDR3 nucleotides read TGTGCCAGCAGTCCGGGGACAGGTAGCAATCAGCCCCAGCATTTT. Translated: CASSPGTGSNQPQHF.

The chain recombines TRBV19 with TRBJ2-7; possibly TRBD1 for D (5 bases). Germline CDR1 LNHDA, CDR2 SQIVND (reference sequence). V was cut by 3 bases and J by 0 bases, with 12 bases left in between. The CDR3 is made up of 15 amino acids. CDR3 protein: CASSMSQGRSYEQYF. CDR3 DNA: TGTGCCAGTAGTATGAGCCAGGGCCGCTCCTACGAGCAGTACTTC.

The gene calls are TRBV19 and TRBJ2-5; D remains unclear. The CDR3 runs to 16 residues. Per the germline V gene, CDR1 is LNHDA and CDR2 is SQIVND (reference sequence). With 3 bases removed from V and 0 bases from J, the gap between germline ends came to 14 bases. The CDR3 DNA follows: TGTGCCAGTAGTATGACCACAGCCCTTAACCAAGAGACCCAGTACTTC. Translated: CASSMTTALNQETQYF.

This CDR3 is CASSYQKLGTGELFF. As DNA, the CDR3 is TGTGCCAGCAGTTACCAAAAACTAGGGACCGGGGAGCTGTTTTTT. The chain combines TRBV6-5 with TRBJ2-2, with D possibly matching TRBD2 (5 bases). CDR3 length: 15 amino acids. Germline CDR1 is MNHEY and CDR2 is SVGAGI. Trimming pared 2 bases from V and 5 bases from J, leaving 12 bases between.

In this sample, this clone turned up once. Other DNA sequences in the sample encode the same CDR3. The V call is TRBV6-1, the J call TRBJ1-6; the D is unclear. CDR3 length equals 13 residues. Trimming pared 3 bases from V and 5 bases from J, leaving 5 bases between. Germline V gives CDR1 MNHNS, CDR2 SASEGT. CDR3 nucleotide sequence: TGTGCCAGCAGTGACACTAATAATTCACCCCTCCACTTT. This translates into CASSDTNNSPLHF.

The gene calls are TRBV6-6 and TRBJ1-4; D ambiguous. V dropped 3 bases and J dropped 7 bases, with 12 bases sitting between them. CDR1 and CDR2 from the germline V gene are MNHNY and SVGAGI (reference sequence). The CDR3 is 14 amino acids. CDR3 in amino acids: CASSYSLLGEKLFF. The DNA for the CDR3 is TGTGCCAGCAGTTATTCCCTGCTCGGTGAAAAACTGTTTTTT.

The chain recombines TRBV28 with TRBJ1-2; possibly TRBD1 for D (5 bases). Germline assignment: CDR1 MDHEN and CDR2 SYDVKM. The CDR3 is 13 amino acids. The ends were cut back, 2 bases at V and 4 bases at J, with 8 bases in the middle. CDR3 residues: CASSLDRTYGYTF. CDR3 DNA sequence: TGTGCCAGCAGTTTAGACAGAACCTATGGCTACACCTTC.

This chain joins TRBV10-2 and TRBJ2-7; the D gene is possibly TRBD1 (5 bases). Trimming removed 4 bases from V and 2 bases from J, with 15 bases in between. The CDR3 totals 15 residues. CDR1 is WSHSY and CDR2 is SAAADI in the germline V gene. CDR3 in amino acids: CASSVGAEVPYEQYF. Written as DNA, the CDR3 is TGCGCCAGCAGTGTTGGGGCAGAGGTACCCTACGAGCAGTACTTC.

The chain uses TRBV9 and TRBJ1-2; 8 bases agree with TRBD1. CDR3 size: 15 residues. The V segment lost 6 bases and the J segment 4 bases; nucleotides outside the gene matches: 11. Germline V gene sequence: CDR1 SGDLS, CDR2 YYNGEE. The DNA for the CDR3 is TGTGCCAGCACCCTCGGACAGGGAGGAGGCTATGGCTACACCTTC. Its translation: CASTLGQGGGYGYTF.

This clone was seen more than once but under ten times. The rearrangement joins TRBV19 to TRBJ2-7; 9 bases are shared with TRBD1. The CDR3 runs to 14 residues. Germline V gene sequence: CDR1 LNHDA, CDR2 SQIVND (reference sequence). The V gene end was trimmed by 3 bases and the J gene end by 2 bases; junction bases not matched to a gene: 2. The CDR3: CASSMGTGPYEQYF. CDR3 in DNA: TGTGCCAGTAGTATGGGGACAGGGCCCTACGAGCAGTACTTC.

This clone occurred once. This chain connects TRBV11-1 to TRBJ2-7; 10 bases are a match to TRBD1. The CDR3 spans 15 residues. J was trimmed by 4 bases and V by 5 bases; bases with no gene match: 8. The germline V gene has CDR1 SGHAT and CDR2 FQDESV (reference sequence). The CDR3: CASSPFGTGVYEQYF. The DNA for the CDR3 is TGTGCCAGCAGCCCTTTCGGGACAGGGGTTTACGAGCAGTACTTC. Full variable domain (remainder filled in from reference TRBV11-1 and TRBJ2-7): EAEVAQSPRYKITEKSQAVAFWCDPISGHATLYWYRQILGQGPELLVQFQDESVVDDSQLPKDRFSAERLKGVDSTLKIQPAELGDSAMYLCASSPFGTGVYEQYFGPGTRLTVT.

The chain joins TRBV5-1 to TRBJ2-3; 8 positions agree with TRBD2. The CDR3 extends over 13 amino acids. Germline V lookup: CDR1 SGHRS, CDR2 YFSETQ. The V and J ends lost 0 bases and 6 bases, in that order; junction bases with no gene match: 0. The CDR3 is CASSLGLADTQYF. CDR3 DNA sequence: TGCGCCAGCAGCTTGGGACTAGCGGATACGCAGTATTTT.

This clone appeared once. This chain's CDR3 is CASSQDIPGGAPGELFF. DNA of the CDR3: TGCGCCAGCAGCCAAGATATTCCAGGGGGCGCCCCCGGGGAGCTGTTTTTT. The chain employs TRBV4-3 and TRBJ2-2; 8 bases line up with TRBD1. The V gene's germline CDR1 is LGHNA and CDR2 YSLEER. J gave up 6 bases and V 0 bases, and 9 bases lay outside the gene matches. The CDR3 totals 17 residues.

This chain uses TRBV7-8 with TRBJ1-5, with unresolved D. Deletions cut 3 bases from V and 0 bases from J, with 6 bases between. Per germline, CDR1 SGHVS and CDR2 FQNEAQ. CDR3 length: 14 amino acids. The CDR3 DNA sequence: TGTGCCAGCAGCTTTTCAGATAGCAATCAGCCCCAGCATTTT. Translating gives CASSFSDSNQPQHF.

This clone was picked up a small number of times. The V call is TRBV9, the J call TRBJ1-2; 10 bases are a match to TRBD1. This CDR3 is built from 12 residues. Germline CDR1 reads SGDLS; CDR2 reads YYNGEE. Trimming at V came to 6 bases and at J to 5 bases, leaving 1 base not matched to a gene. CDR3 region: CASMGQGYGYTF. The CDR3 DNA follows: TGTGCCAGCATGGGACAGGGGTATGGCTACACCTTC.

The chain joins TRBV5-6 to TRBJ1-2, with a tentative D call TRBD1 (6 bases). With 3 bases removed from V and 8 bases from J, the gap between germline ends came to 11 bases. From germline, CDR1 is SGHDT and CDR2 YYEEEE. This CDR3 region has 12 residues. The CDR3 sequence is CASSSQGGGYTF. CDR3 coding DNA: TGTGCCAGCAGCTCACAGGGAGGGGGCTACACCTTC.

The chain couples TRBV13 to TRBJ1-2, with D possibly TRBD1 on 6 matching bases. Trimming left V 0 bases short and J 4 bases short, with 9 bases between. Germline assignment: CDR1 PRHDT and CDR2 FYEKMQ (reference sequence). The CDR3 length is 14 residues. Here the CDR3 DNA reads TGTGCCAGCAGCTTAGGGACAGGCAGCTATGGCTACACCTTC. It yields the protein CASSLGTGSYGYTF.

This clone turned up a few times. This chain connects TRBV30 to TRBJ1-2; no firm D call. The germline V and J ends were trimmed by 1 base and 4 bases, with 4 bases remaining between them. Per the germline V gene, CDR1 is GTSNPN and CDR2 is SVGIG (reference sequence). This CDR3 contains 11 residues. CDR3 region: CAWSESYGYTF. For the CDR3, the DNA is TGTGCCTGGAGTGAGAGCTATGGCTACACCTTC.

The rearrangement uses TRBV2 and TRBJ2-7; 10 bases fit TRBD1. This CDR3 has 15 residues. CDR1 and CDR2 from the germline V gene are SNHLY and FYNNEI. With V trimmed by 7 bases and J by 3 bases, 9 bases remained unmatched. The CDR3 bases are TGTGCCAGCACACTTGGGACAGGGGTCAACTACGAGCAGTACTTC. Translating it yields CASTLGTGVNYEQYF.

The gene calls are TRBV9 and TRBJ2-2, with TRBD1 as a possible D gene (5 bases). Germline CDR1 and CDR2: SGDLS and YYNGEE. The CDR3 has 15 residues. With 0 bases removed from V and 2 bases from J, the gap between germline ends came to 8 bases. The CDR3, as DNA: TGTGCCAGCAGCGTAGAGGGGTTAAACACCGGGGAGCTGTTTTTT. Protein sequence: CASSVEGLNTGELFF.

The rearrangement links TRBV27 to TRBJ1-5; TRBD1 matches at 9 bases. Germline values: CDR1 MNHEY, CDR2 SMNVEV (reference sequence). The trim removed 6 bases at V and 6 bases at J, leaving 12 bases unmatched. CDR3 size: 16 residues. This CDR3 reads CASRELYRGRFQPQHF. CDR3 nucleotide sequence: TGTGCCAGCAGGGAACTCTACAGGGGGCGGTTTCAGCCCCAGCATTTT.

This clone was seen only a few times. The chain uses TRBV4-1 and TRBJ2-7; D is perhaps TRBD1 (6 bases). The CDR3 covers 15 residues. Trimming stripped 2 bases from V and 2 bases from J, with 13 bases between. Germline V gene lookup returns CDR1 MGHRA and CDR2 YSYEKL. CDR3 DNA: TGCGCCAGCAGCCAATTCGACAGGCTTCCCTACGAGCAGTACTTC. This encodes CASSQFDRLPYEQYF.

This chain joins TRBV21-1 and TRBJ1-3; TRBD1, the table's D call, was not compared with the DNA. TRBV21-1 is given as a pseudogene. The CDR3 sequence is 19 residues long. For the CDR3, the DNA is TGTGCCAGCAGCAAATTCGTCCCGGGACAGGGGGCAATTGGAAACACCATATATTTT. Its protein product is CASSKFVPGQGAIGNTIYF.

This clone came up once. This chain joins TRBV7-2 and TRBJ2-1; 9 bases match TRBD2. The CDR3 extends over 16 amino acids. V was pared by 7 bases and J by 8 bases, with 15 bases of the junction left unmatched. CDR1 SGHTA and CDR2 FQGNSA come from the germline V gene. In DNA form, the CDR3 reads TGTGCCAGCACCCCCGGGGTTCCTAGCGGGACTTATGAGCAGTTCTTC. This sequence encodes CASTPGVPSGTYEQFF. Full variable domain (remainder filled in from reference TRBV7-2 and TRBJ2-1): GAGVSQSPSNKVTEKGKDVELRCDPISGHTALYWYRQSLGQGLEFLIYFQGNSAPDKSGLPSDRFSAERTGGSVSTLTIQRTQQEDSAVYLCASTPGVPSGTYEQFFGPGTRLTVL.

This clone has just a few counts. The chain has TRBV7-9 and TRBJ1-3; D is unclear. The CDR3 contains 15 residues. The V gene lost 5 bases and the J gene lost 5 bases, with 16 bases spanning the gap. Germline loops: CDR1 SEHNR, CDR2 FQNEAQ (reference sequence). CDR3 coding DNA: TGTGCCAGCAGCCAACCGGTACGAGAAAGAAACACCATATATTTT. Its translation: CASSQPVRERNTIYF.

The DNA for the CDR3 is TGTGCCTGGGTTAGCCCCCGCTTTGGCTACACCTTC. This gives the protein CAWVSPRFGYTF. This chain uses TRBV30 with TRBJ1-2; unclear D gene. Per germline, CDR1 GTSNPN and CDR2 SVGIG (reference sequence). This CDR3 contains 12 residues. Trimming cost V 5 bases and J 7 bases, with 14 bases left between them.